What follows are 26 T cell receptor beta chains derived from one specimen sequenced in a study of T-cell reconstitution after alpha-beta-depleted transplantation in children. Unique molecular identifiers were incorporated into the prepared TCRbeta library. Using its own MiXCR run on the PCR reads, TCRdb lists one record per CDR3 protein. This table has roughly 280,000 distinct CDR3 sequences, 11% appearing once. The input for sequencing was peripheral blood, taken 180 days after TCRalphabeta/CD19-depleted stem cell transplant. These receptors all come from a male patient aged 2 to 10 who had a stem cell transplant for chronic granulomatous disease, so the T cells may come from the graft donor.

This clonotype was recorded many times. The CDR3 nucleotides read TGCGCCAGCAGCTTGAACGGGACACGGCAGCCCCAGCATTTT. Translation gives CASSLNGTRQPQHF. The chain carries TRBV5-1 and TRBJ1-5; tentatively, D is TRBD1 (6 bases). The CDR3 contains 14 residues. CDR1 and CDR2 from the germline V gene are SGHRS and YFSETQ. V was trimmed by 1 base and J by 7 bases, leaving 12 bases between them.

The chain uses TRBV5-4 and TRBJ2-2; 8 bases line up with TRBD2. The CDR3 runs 15 residues. Trimming cost V 5 bases and J 0 bases; bases outside gene matches: 3. CDR1 is SGHNT and CDR2 is YYREEE in the germline V gene (reference sequence). CDR3 nucleotides: TGTGCCAGCAGGCGAGCGGGGGCGAACACCGGGGAGCTGTTTTTT. Protein sequence: CASRRAGANTGELFF.

At least ten counts were recorded for this clonotype. The chain recombines TRBV15 with TRBJ2-3; D is ambiguous. CDR1 and CDR2 from the germline V gene are LNHNV and YYDKDF (reference sequence). Trimming pared 0 bases from V and 5 bases from J, leaving 9 bases between. The CDR3 has 14 residues. The chain's CDR3 is CATSRDGVRDTQYF. The CDR3 DNA reads as TGTGCCACCAGCAGAGATGGGGTGCGAGATACGCAGTATTTT.

This clonotype was picked up many times. This chain connects TRBV7-9 to TRBJ1-1, with D hard to call. The CDR3 is 13 residues long. CDR1 and CDR2 (germline): SEHNR, FQNEAQ (reference sequence). Trimming took off 0 bases at V and 5 bases at J, with 7 bases between the two ends. CDR3 bases: TGTGCCAGCAGCTTAGCGCTGGCGACTGAAGCTTTCTTT. Protein: CASSLALATEAFF.

This clonotype was seen repeatedly, ten times or more. The genes are TRBV3-1 and TRBJ2-1; perhaps TRBD2 as D (6 bases). The V end was cut by 3 bases, the J end by 6 bases, with 21 bases between. The CDR3 runs to 17 residues. Per germline, CDR1 LGHDT and CDR2 YNNKEL (reference sequence). CDR3 sequence: CASSQGGGQGGRNEQFF. The CDR3 coding sequence is TGTGCCAGCAGCCAGGGAGGAGGGCAGGGTGGTCGCAATGAGCAGTTCTTC.

This clonotype has a count of ten or more. The chain couples TRBV6-2 or TRBV6-3 to TRBJ2-7; TRBD2 might be the D (5 bases). The V end was cut by 5 bases, the J end by 6 bases, with 5 bases between. Germline CDR1 and CDR2: MNHEY and SVGEGT. The CDR3 is 10 residues long. CDR3 amino acids: CASSAGEQYF. CDR3 in DNA: TGTGCCAGCAGTGCGGGCGAGCAGTACTTC.

This clonotype was counted at least ten times. The V and J genes are TRBV18 and TRBJ2-1, with D uncertain. The CDR3 spans 13 residues. V lost 1 base, J lost 10 bases, and 11 bases lay in between. Germline V gives CDR1 KGHSH, CDR2 LQKENI. The CDR3 sequence: CASSPRTVGEQFF. In DNA, the CDR3 is TGTGCCAGCTCACCACGAACTGTCGGGGAGCAGTTCTTC.

This clonotype has a count of ten or more. This sequence joins TRBV7-9 and TRBJ2-3; 7 nucleotides line up with TRBD1. The V and J ends lost 5 bases and 1 base, in that order; junction bases with no gene match: 3. This CDR3 is built from 14 residues. The germline V gene encodes CDR1 SEHNR and CDR2 FQNEAQ (reference sequence). CDR3: CASSPGTGTDTQYF. As DNA, the CDR3 is TGTGCCAGCAGCCCCGGGACAGGCACAGATACGCAGTATTTT. Full variable domain (outside the CDR3, taken from reference TRBV7-9 and TRBJ2-3): DTGVSQNPRHKITKRGQNVTFRCDPISEHNRLYWYRQTLGQGPEFLTYFQNEAQLEKSRLLSDRFSAERPKGSFSTLEIQRTEQGDSAMYLCASSPGTGTDTQYFGPGTRLTVL.

In the case of this clonotype: This could be a read error, since a much larger clone is one nucleotide away. V is TRBV27 and J is TRBJ2-7; TRBD1 aligns across 9 bases. The CDR3 has 14 amino acids. The germline V gene encodes CDR1 MNHEY and CDR2 SMNVEV (reference sequence). The CDR3 protein is CASSFGTGPYEQSF. CDR3 coding DNA: TGTGCCAGCAGTTTCGGGACAGGGCCCTACGAGCAGTCCTTC.

This clonotype was recorded at least ten times. The genes are TRBV4-2 and TRBJ2-1; tentative D call: TRBD2 (5 bases). CDR1 LGHNA and CDR2 YNFKEQ come from the germline V gene. V was pared by 0 bases and J by 13 bases, with 16 bases between. CDR3 length: 14 residues. The CDR3 DNA reads TGTGCCAGCAGCCAAGAGGATGGGAGCCTCGGACAGTTCTTC. Translated: CASSQEDGSLGQFF.

This clonotype was found many times. This chain links TRBV18 with TRBJ2-7; 13 positions match TRBD2. This CDR3 spans 16 amino acids. CDR1 is KGHSH and CDR2 is LQKENI in the germline V gene. After removal of 1 base from V and 2 bases from J, the junction contained 2 bases not matched to a gene. CDR3 nucleotides: TGTGCCAGCTCACCACGGACTAGCGGGGGTCCCTACGAGCAGTACTTC. Amino acid sequence: CASSPRTSGGPYEQYF.

The V and J genes are TRBV5-1 and TRBJ2-2; 7 nucleotides align to TRBD1. Germline V CDR1 and CDR2: SGHRS, YFSETQ. J gave up 9 bases and V 4 bases, and 18 bases lay outside the gene matches. This CDR3 contains 17 residues. CDR3 amino acids: CASSLRTGTPVARELFF. The CDR3 coding sequence is TGCGCCAGCAGCCTCAGGACAGGCACCCCCGTCGCCCGGGAGCTGTTTTTT.

This clonotype was seen at least ten times. The chain couples TRBV7-8 to TRBJ2-5; D possibly corresponds to TRBD1 (6 bases). V was cut by 8 bases and J by 2 bases, with 15 bases left in between. The CDR3 is 14 residues long. Germline CDR1 is SGHVS and CDR2 is FQNEAQ. CDR3 sequence: CASGSTGTQETQYF. For the CDR3, the DNA is TGTGCCAGCGGATCGACAGGTACACAAGAGACCCAGTACTTC.

The CDR3 region has the DNA TGCAGTGCTAGAATAGCGGGGCGTGGAGATACGCAGTATTTT. Protein: CSARIAGRGDTQYF. The chain uses TRBV20-1 and TRBJ2-3; the match to TRBD2 covers 8 bases. This CDR3 has 14 amino acids. Germline V gene lookup returns CDR1 DFQATT and CDR2 SNEGSKA (reference sequence). V gave up 2 bases and J gave up 5 bases; unmatched junction bases: 6.

This clonotype was observed at least ten times. This chain connects TRBV20-1 to TRBJ2-7, with 7 positions matching TRBD2. The V gene's germline CDR1 is DFQATT and CDR2 SNEGSKA (reference sequence). Trimming cost V 7 bases and J 3 bases; bases outside gene matches: 12. This CDR3 is 14 amino acids long. CDR3 in DNA: TGCAGTGTGAGGGAGCGGGGAGGAATCTACGAGCAGTACTTC. Protein: CSVRERGGIYEQYF.

This clonotype was recorded many times. The CDR3 region has the DNA TGCGCCAGCAAACTCTCGGTTTCTTCTGGAAACACCATATATTTT. This encodes CASKLSVSSGNTIYF. This chain connects TRBV5-1 to TRBJ1-3; D gene unclear. V lost 6 bases, J lost 1 base, and 14 bases lay in between. This CDR3 is built from 15 residues. Germline V gene sequence: CDR1 SGHRS, CDR2 YFSETQ.

This clonotype was found many times. This sequence joins TRBV10-3 and TRBJ2-2; 8 positions agree with TRBD2. Trimming removed 2 bases from V and 6 bases from J; junction bases left unmatched: 5. The length of the CDR3 is 15 residues. Germline CDR1 is ENHRY and CDR2 is SYGVKD. The DNA for the CDR3 is TGTGCCATCAGTGAGCCTTTGGGACTAGCCGGGGAGCTGTTTTTT. The encoded protein is CAISEPLGLAGELFF.

This clonotype was recorded many times. The rearrangement uses TRBV4-3 and TRBJ2-3; 9 bases match TRBD2. J gave up 4 bases and V 0 bases, and 8 bases lay outside the gene matches. The CDR3 is 17 amino acids. In germline, CDR1 is LGHNA, CDR2 YSLEER. CDR3 nucleotides: TGCGCCAGCAGCCAAGATCGGAGGGCTAGCGGGGCAGATACGCAGTATTTT. Amino acid sequence: CASSQDRRASGADTQYF.

This clonotype was detected ten times or more. The V and J genes are TRBV6-1 and TRBJ2-1; no clear D gene. CDR1 and CDR2 (germline): MNHNS, SASEGT. V lost 4 bases and J 8 bases, leaving 6 bases between the germline ends. The length of the CDR3 is 11 residues. The CDR3 nucleotides are TGTGCCAGCAGTGGCCTCTATGAGCAGTTCTTC. Its protein product is CASSGLYEQFF.

Comment on this clonotype: A much larger clone lies one base from this, so it may be a read error. V and J are TRBV30 and TRBJ2-3; TRBD2 matches 7 bases. V was pared by 1 base and J by 4 bases, with 8 bases of the junction left unmatched. This CDR3 contains 15 residues. Germline V CDR1 and CDR2: GTSNPN, SVGIG (reference sequence). The CDR3 nucleotides read TGTGCCTGGAGTGAAGGTGGGAGGGCCGCAGATACGCAGTATTTT. The encoded protein is CAWSEGGRAADTQYF.

This clonotype came up many times. The chain is built from TRBV6-5 and TRBJ1-5, with D possibly TRBD1 on 5 matching bases. The CDR3 consists of 13 residues. The ends were cut back, 5 bases at V and 6 bases at J, with 11 bases in the middle. The germline V gene has CDR1 MNHEY and CDR2 SVGAGI. DNA of the CDR3: TGTGCCAGCAGTGAGTCGAGGGGTCAGCCCCAGCATTTT. Encoded protein: CASSESRGQPQHF.

This clonotype was observed many times. The chain carries TRBV4-2 and TRBJ2-7, with D hard to call. Trimming took off 0 bases at V and 4 bases at J, with 10 bases between the two ends. This CDR3 comprises 14 residues. Germline-derived CDR1 and CDR2 are LGHNA and YNFKEQ. The CDR3 spells CASSQEALVYEQYF. The DNA for the CDR3 is TGTGCCAGCAGCCAAGAGGCGCTAGTATACGAGCAGTACTTC.

This clonotype was found many times. The rearrangement links TRBV9 to TRBJ1-1; TRBD1 aligns across 7 bases. The CDR3 runs to 12 residues. The germline V gene encodes CDR1 SGDLS and CDR2 YYNGEE. V lost 3 bases to trimming and J lost 9 bases; unmatched junction nucleotides: 5. CDR3 loop: CASSGRQGQAFF. DNA of the CDR3: TGTGCCAGCAGCGGCCGACAGGGACAAGCTTTCTTT.

This clonotype was counted ten times or more. V and J are TRBV20-1 and TRBJ2-6; 7 nucleotides align to TRBD1. This CDR3 comprises 14 residues. The V gene's germline CDR1 is DFQATT and CDR2 SNEGSKA (reference sequence). V trimming: 6 bases; J trimming: 2 bases; junction bases outside the gene matches: 4. The CDR3: CSAEDRAGANVLTF. CDR3 bases: TGCAGTGCGGAAGACAGGGCTGGGGCCAACGTCCTGACTTTC.

This clonotype was found a few times. The chain recombines TRBV30 with TRBJ2-3; no clear D. CDR3 length: 12 residues. The V gene lost 1 base and the J gene lost 6 bases, with 8 bases spanning the gap. Germline assignment: CDR1 GTSNPN and CDR2 SVGIG (reference sequence). The CDR3 region is CAWSELGDTQYF. As DNA, the CDR3 is TGTGCCTGGAGTGAGCTAGGGGATACGCAGTATTTT.

This clonotype has ten or more counts. The chain recombines TRBV7-6 with TRBJ2-3; the D is unclear. The V end lost 6 bases, the J end lost 4 bases, and 5 bases lay between the germline ends. The CDR3 contains 11 residues. CDR1 SGHVS and CDR2 FNYEAQ come from the germline V gene. The CDR3 spells CASRSSDTQYF. The CDR3 coding sequence is TGTGCCAGCAGATCTTCAGATACGCAGTATTTT.